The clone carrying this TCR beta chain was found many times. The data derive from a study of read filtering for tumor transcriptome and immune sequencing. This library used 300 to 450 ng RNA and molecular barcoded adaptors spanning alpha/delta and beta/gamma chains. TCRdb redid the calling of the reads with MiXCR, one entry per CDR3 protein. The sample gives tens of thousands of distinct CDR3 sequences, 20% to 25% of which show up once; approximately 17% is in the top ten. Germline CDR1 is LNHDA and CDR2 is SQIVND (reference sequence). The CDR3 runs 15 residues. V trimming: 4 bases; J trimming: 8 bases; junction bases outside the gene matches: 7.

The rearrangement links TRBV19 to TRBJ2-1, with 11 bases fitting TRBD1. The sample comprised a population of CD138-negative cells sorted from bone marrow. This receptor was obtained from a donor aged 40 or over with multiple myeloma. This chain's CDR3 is CASSKWTGGFDEQFF. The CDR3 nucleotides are TGTGCCAGTAGTAAGTGGACAGGGGGCTTCGATGAGCAGTTCTTC.